These 26 T cell receptor beta chains originate from one sample sequenced in a study of cytomegalovirus exposure and HLA in healthy donors. PCR amplification relied on 60 Vbeta primers (plus 13 Jbeta primers). Generated by immunoSEQ multiplex PCR, the TCRdb table keeps only in-frame clones and is missing some. Counted here are approximately 100,000 clones, roughly 72% occurring once; the ten biggest clones make up roughly 4.9%. Sequences were obtained from PBMCs. The receptor set was obtained from a woman younger than 35 in good health and CMV-seropositive.

The chain couples TRBV27 to TRBJ1-5; tentative D call: TRBD1 (6 bases). V lost 5 bases to trimming and J lost 3 bases, with 14 bases between them. Germline values: CDR1 MNHEY, CDR2 SMNVEV (reference sequence). The length of the CDR3 is 15 residues. CDR3 amino acids: CASSPTGLTNQPQHF. CDR3 bases: TGTGCCAGCAGTCCCACAGGGTTAACCAATCAGCCCCAGCATTTT.

The chain is built from TRBV19 and TRBJ1-1, with D maybe TRBD1 (6 bases). This CDR3 has 14 residues. Between the trimmed V and J ends, which lost 3 bases and 1 base, there was a span of 9 bases. The germline V gene encodes CDR1 LNHDA and CDR2 SQIVND (reference sequence). DNA for the CDR3: TGTGCCAGTAGTATTCGGGACAAGAACACTGAAGCTTTCTTT. It is translated as CASSIRDKNTEAFF.

The V gene is TRBV2, the J gene TRBJ1-2; D not certain. The germline V gene encodes CDR1 SNHLY and CDR2 FYNNEI. The CDR3 is 14 amino acids. V lost 7 bases, J lost 4 bases, and 16 bases lay in between. DNA for the CDR3: TGTGCCAGCATCCCCGGCGGAACGTTCTATGGCTACACCTTC. Translation: CASIPGGTFYGYTF.

The V call is TRBV10-3, the J call TRBJ1-1, with TRBD1 as a possible D gene (6 bases). V dropped 1 base and J dropped 1 base, with 13 bases sitting between them. Germline CDR1 ENHRY, CDR2 SYGVKD. This CDR3 has 16 residues. CDR3 sequence reads: CAISELRDTSNTEAFF. CDR3 bases: TGTGCCATCAGTGAGTTACGGGACACCTCGAACACTGAAGCTTTCTTT.

The CDR3, as DNA: TGTGCCAGCAGCTTCAATCAGCCCCAGCATTTT. Protein product: CASSFNQPQHF. The chain recombines TRBV6-6 with TRBJ1-5, with D uncertain. This CDR3 contains 11 residues. Trimming removed 6 bases at V and 3 bases at J, with 3 bases between. CDR1 is MNHNY and CDR2 is SVGAGI in the germline V gene (reference sequence).

The chain links TRBV30 to TRBJ2-1; the match to TRBD2 covers 16 bases. J was trimmed by 4 bases and V by 2 bases; bases with no gene match: 11. The germline V gene has CDR1 GTSNPN and CDR2 SVGIG (reference sequence). CDR3 length: 19 amino acids. The CDR3 spells CAWSTGLAGGLYLYNEQFF. The CDR3, as DNA: TGTGCCTGGAGTACGGGACTAGCGGGAGGGCTTTACCTATACAATGAGCAGTTCTTC.

The CDR3 spells CSARLYEQYF. In DNA form, the CDR3 reads TGCAGTGCTAGACTCTACGAGCAGTACTTC. V and J are TRBV20-1 and TRBJ2-7; D gene unclear. The V and J ends lost 2 bases and 3 bases respectively, with 2 bases between them. This CDR3 is 10 amino acids long. Per germline, CDR1 DFQATT and CDR2 SNEGSKA (reference sequence).

V is TRBV11-2 and J is TRBJ2-5; a weak D match, TRBD2 (5 bases). The V gene's germline CDR1 is SGHAT and CDR2 FQNNGV. The CDR3 runs 13 residues. The ends were cut back, 3 bases at V and 3 bases at J, with 8 bases in the middle. CDR3 nucleotide sequence: TGTGCCAGCAGCTTCGGGATTAAAGAGACCCAGTACTTC. Protein product: CASSFGIKETQYF.

The chain combines TRBV11-1 with TRBJ2-7, with D possibly TRBD2 on 6 matching bases. Trimming pared 0 bases from V and 3 bases from J, leaving 12 bases between. Germline CDR1 SGHAT, CDR2 FQDESV (reference sequence). This CDR3 is 15 amino acids long. The CDR3 sequence is CASSLASGGVYEQYF. CDR3 coding DNA: TGTGCCAGCAGCTTAGCAAGCGGAGGGGTCTACGAGCAGTACTTC.

The chain links TRBV7-2 to TRBJ1-5; D might be TRBD1 (6 bases). Germline V gene data show CDR1 as SGHTA and CDR2 as FQGNSA. This CDR3 spans 14 amino acids. The V gene lost 3 bases and the J gene lost 7 bases, with 13 bases spanning the gap. In DNA, the CDR3 is TGTGCCAGCAGCTTTGCGAGGGACACCCAGCCCCAGCATTTT. Protein sequence: CASSFARDTQPQHF. The full variable domain, rest sourced from reference TRBV7-2 and TRBJ1-5, is GAGVSQSPSNKVTEKGKDVELRCDPISGHTALYWYRQSLGQGLEFLIYFQGNSAPDKSGLPSDRFSAERTGGSVSTLTIQRTQQEDSAVYLCASSFARDTQPQHFGDGTRLSIL.

The gene calls are TRBV7-3 and TRBJ1-6; possible D gene TRBD1, 5 bases. The CDR3 loop spans 13 amino acids. Germline V gene data show CDR1 as SGHTA and CDR2 as FQGTGA. V lost 5 bases to trimming and J lost 9 bases, with 11 bases between them. CDR3 bases: TGTGCCAGCAGCCCAGGGTTTGGTTCACCCCTCCACTTT. This encodes CASSPGFGSPLHF.

The V gene is TRBV5-1, the J gene TRBJ2-3, with D possibly being TRBD2 (6 bases). The V and J ends lost 0 bases and 4 bases respectively, with 12 bases between them. There are 15 residues in the CDR3. Germline lookup yields CDR1 SGHRS and CDR2 YFSETQ. The CDR3 loop reads CASSLVPGGPDTQYF. The CDR3 coding sequence is TGCGCCAGCAGCTTGGTCCCCGGGGGACCAGATACGCAGTATTTT.

Only a few counts were recorded for this clone. CDR3 in DNA: TGTGCCAGAAGCCCACGGGGTCGGCCAGGCGAGCAGTACTTC. Its translation is CARSPRGRPGEQYF. The chain has TRBV5-3 and TRBJ2-7, with D possibly being TRBD2 (5 bases). TRBV5-3 is sorted into the ORF group, with uncertain function. The CDR3 sequence is 14 residues long. Trimming took off 4 bases at V and 6 bases at J, with 17 bases between the two ends.

V usage is TRBV28 and J usage is TRBJ2-1, with 9 bases lining up with TRBD1. The J segment lost 8 bases and the V segment lost 5 bases, leaving 7 bases of the junction unmatched. Germline CDR1 MDHEN, CDR2 SYDVKM. The length of the CDR3 is 14 residues. The chain's CDR3 is CASSPRDRVDEQFF. In DNA, the CDR3 is TGTGCCAGCAGTCCCCGGGACAGGGTCGATGAGCAGTTCTTC.

The V gene is TRBV27, the J gene TRBJ1-1; D remains ambiguous. This CDR3 region has 13 residues. V was shortened by 4 bases and J by 0 bases, with 6 bases between the two germline ends. The germline V gene has CDR1 MNHEY and CDR2 SMNVEV (reference sequence). The CDR3 DNA reads TGTGCCAGCAGTTATAAGCTGAACACTGAAGCTTTCTTT. It encodes CASSYKLNTEAFF.

The chain has TRBV7-6 and TRBJ2-7, with TRBD2 matching 10 bases. The J segment lost 3 bases and the V segment lost 5 bases, leaving 7 bases of the junction unmatched. The CDR3 sequence is 15 residues long. Germline CDR1 SGHVS, CDR2 FNYEAQ. The CDR3 spells CASSLRTSGNYEQYF. For the CDR3, the DNA is TGTGCCAGCAGCCTCCGGACTAGCGGCAACTACGAGCAGTACTTC.

The V gene is TRBV10-3, the J gene TRBJ2-2, with 7 bases matching TRBD2. Germline trimming cut 10 bases from V and 4 bases from J; bases unmatched to any gene: 6. CDR1 and CDR2 (germline): ENHRY, SYGVKD. This CDR3 has 13 residues. Here the CDR3 DNA reads TGTGCCAACCGGGGGGATCTCACCGGGGAGCTGTTTTTT. It is translated as CANRGDLTGELFF.

This rearrangement joins TRBV13 to TRBJ2-1, with 12 bases fitting TRBD2. Per the germline V gene, CDR1 is PRHDT and CDR2 is FYEKMQ (reference sequence). The V gene end was trimmed by 5 bases and the J gene end by 7 bases; junction bases not matched to a gene: 9. The CDR3 loop spans 16 amino acids. CDR3 sequence: CASSPRLAGAINEQFF. CDR3 coding DNA: TGTGCCAGCAGCCCACGACTAGCGGGAGCGATAAATGAGCAGTTCTTC.

The chain couples TRBV6-5 to TRBJ1-5, with D hard to call. Germline loops: CDR1 MNHEY, CDR2 SVGAGI. The CDR3 extends over 13 amino acids. Trimming took 8 bases from V and 3 from J, leaving 11 bases between them. CDR3 region: CASVGGPNQPQHF. The CDR3 DNA reads TGTGCCAGCGTTGGTGGGCCCAATCAGCCCCAGCATTTT.

The rearrangement joins TRBV19 to TRBJ1-5, with a weak D call TRBD1 (5 bases). The CDR3 loop spans 16 amino acids. Trimming took off 1 base at V and 4 bases at J, with 14 bases between the two ends. Germline V CDR1 and CDR2: LNHDA, SQIVND (reference sequence). CDR3 bases: TGTGCCAGTAGTATAGCGGGGGGAACGGGTAATCAGCCCCAGCATTTT. The encoded protein is CASSIAGGTGNQPQHF.

The table lists this clone with a count of one. The CDR3 loop reads CASSPSIAGGPETQYF. The CDR3 region has the DNA TGTGCCAGCAGTCCCTCTATAGCGGGAGGGCCGGAGACCCAGTACTTC. The chain recombines TRBV6-4 with TRBJ2-5; TRBD2 aligns across 11 bases. CDR3 length: 16 residues. Trimming took 5 bases from V and 5 from J; bases not matched to a gene: 10. Germline CDR1 is MRHNA and CDR2 is SNTAGT.

The chain joins TRBV6-5 to TRBJ2-5; the match to TRBD2 covers 11 bases. Germline loops: CDR1 MNHEY, CDR2 SVGAGI. This CDR3 region has 15 residues. V lost 5 bases, J lost 9 bases, and 11 bases stayed unmatched. The CDR3 DNA follows: TGTGCCAGCAGTAAAGGGACTAGCGGCCTTCTGGCCCAGTACTTC. Its translation is CASSKGTSGLLAQYF.

The rearrangement links TRBV10-2 to TRBJ2-1, with 7 bases aligning to TRBD2. This CDR3 spans 13 amino acids. CDR1 is WSHSY and CDR2 is SAAADI in the germline V gene. J was trimmed by 8 bases and V by 3 bases; bases with no gene match: 4. The CDR3 DNA reads as TGCGCCAGCAGTGATAGCGGGTCAGATGAGCAGTTCTTC. It yields the protein CASSDSGSDEQFF.

The chain has TRBV5-1 and TRBJ1-1, with TRBD1 as a possible D gene (5 bases). CDR1 and CDR2 (germline): SGHRS, YFSETQ. The CDR3 has 14 residues. Trimming removed 5 bases at V and 8 bases at J, with 19 bases between. The CDR3 DNA reads TGCGCCAGCAGGGTGGGCCGGGCCGGGGGGGAAGCTTTCTTT. This gives the protein CASRVGRAGGEAFF.

The genes are TRBV6-1 and TRBJ2-5, with a weak D call TRBD2 (5 bases). The CDR3 is 13 residues long. Germline loops: CDR1 MNHNS, CDR2 SASEGT. V shed 7 bases and J shed 3 bases, with 12 bases lying between them. CDR3 protein: CASTRAPKETQYF. CDR3 DNA: TGTGCCAGCACGAGGGCGCCTAAAGAGACCCAGTACTTC.

In nucleotides, the CDR3 is TGTGCCAGCAGCTTACGACATGTCCACGAGCAGTACTTC. Translating gives CASSLRHVHEQYF. The rearrangement joins TRBV7-6 to TRBJ2-7; the D is unclear. The V gene lost 2 bases and the J gene lost 5 bases, with 10 bases spanning the gap. Germline V gives CDR1 SGHVS, CDR2 FNYEAQ. The CDR3 runs to 13 residues.